The 7 T cell receptor beta chains below all came from one sample that was sequenced in a study of glioma-infiltrating T cells. Amplification of TCR alpha and beta CDR3 regions from RNA used iRepertoire nested multiplex PCR. One entry per CDR3 protein results from TCRdb running MiXCR on the multiplex PCR reads. There are under 200,000 distinct CDR3 sequences in the sample; around 45% occur only once, and 5.2% lies in the top ten. The sequencing sample was made of glioma tissue, nonneoplastic brain tissue, or PBMCs (not recorded which). The receptors were gathered from a human donor with low-grade glioma or glioblastoma, undergoing nonglioma brain surgery, or in good health (not recorded which).

For this clonotype: A much larger clonotype is one base distant, so this may be a read error. The chain uses TRBV20-1 and TRBJ2-1; tentative D call: TRBD2 (5 bases). The CDR3 is 14 amino acids. The germline V gene has CDR1 DFQATT and CDR2 SNEGSKA (reference sequence). CDR3: CSARVRLALNEKFF. CDR3 DNA: TGCAGTGCTAGAGTTAGGTTAGCGCTGAATGAGAAGTTCTTC.

Of note for this clonotype: Here the CDR3 omits its conserved ending phenylalanine or tryptophan, so a read error is the likely source. The rearrangement uses TRBV28 and TRBJ1-4, with D hard to call. V was shortened by 1 base and J by 8 bases, with 14 bases between the two germline ends. Germline CDR1 is MDHEN and CDR2 is SYDVKM. CDR3 length: 15 residues. Here the CDR3 reads CASSLSATMREKLFL. The CDR3 DNA follows: TGTGCCAGCAGTTTATCTGCCACGATGAGGGAAAAACTGTTTCTT.

As regards this clonotype: A much larger clone lies one base from this, so it may be a read error. The CDR3 region has the DNA TGTGCCAGCCGCACACTAGCGGGAGGCAAGGGGAACTACGAGCAGTACTTC. Translated: CASRTLAGGKGNYEQYF. V usage is TRBV27 and J usage is TRBJ2-7; 12 nucleotides agree with TRBD2. The V gene end was trimmed by 8 bases and the J gene end by 3 bases; junction bases not matched to a gene: 14. Germline V gives CDR1 MNHEY, CDR2 SMNVEV (reference sequence). The CDR3 has 17 residues.

V usage is TRBV5-6 and J usage is TRBJ2-3, with D possibly TRBD2 on 5 matching bases. The CDR3 contains 14 residues. The V end was cut by 3 bases, the J end by 0 bases, with 8 bases between. Germline V gene lookup returns CDR1 SGHDT and CDR2 YYEEEE. CDR3 bases: TGTGCCAGCAGCTGGACTCCCAGCACAGATACGCAGTATTTT. It encodes CASSWTPSTDTQYF.

The rearrangement joins TRBV6-2 or TRBV6-3 to TRBJ1-1; D is perhaps TRBD1 (5 bases). Trimming left V 8 bases short and J 3 bases short, with 19 bases between. The CDR3 covers 15 residues. CDR1 and CDR2 (germline): MNHEY, SVGEGT. CDR3: CASGTQALKDTEAFF. The CDR3 DNA is TGTGCCAGCGGTACACAGGCGCTGAAGGACACTGAAGCTTTCTTT.

This clonotype occurred many times. The J gene is TRBJ2-1, the V gene TRBV10-3; D not certain. The germline CDR1 and CDR2 sequences are ENHRY and SYGVKD. CDR3 length: 13 amino acids. V lost 3 bases and J 5 bases, leaving 8 bases between the germline ends. This chain's CDR3 is CAISEESDNEQFF. The CDR3, as DNA: TGTGCCATCAGTGAAGAATCCGACAATGAGCAGTTCTTC.

This clonotype was seen a few times. The chain has TRBV7-9 and TRBJ1-6; a possible D gene is TRBD1 (5 bases). Trimming removed 0 bases from V and 7 bases from J, with 13 bases in between. CDR3 size: 16 residues. Germline V gene data show CDR1 as SEHNR and CDR2 as FQNEAQ (reference sequence). CDR3 nucleotides: TGTGCCAGCAGCTTAGCCTCAGGGACCGCAAATTCACCCCTCCACTTT. It yields the protein CASSLASGTANSPLHF.